Listed below are T cell receptor beta chains from one sample, sequenced in a study of blood T cell repertoires in COVID-19. Data came from immunoSEQ multiplex PCR; TCRdb stores just in-frame clones and leaves some out. The sample contains about 390,000 clones, around nine tenths of which appear only once. Sequencing was performed on PBMCs or T cells enriched from blood (not recorded which). All receptors derive from a woman aged 45-65 years who had recovered from COVID-19. Each CDR3 is given with its conserved first and last residue. D genes are given only for firm matches. Rows give clone size only sometimes, using once, few, many, or a class for an expanded clone.

V gene	J gene	D gene	clone size	CDR3 protein	CDR3 DNA
TRBV2	TRBJ2-7	NA	NA	CASMSIVGTDYYEQYF	TGTGCCAGCATGAGTATAGTGGGGACGGACTACTACGAGCAGTACTTC
TRBV27	TRBJ1-3	NA	NA	CASSPLGLGNTIYF	TGTGCCAGCAGTCCGCTAGGACTGGGAAACACCATATATTTT
TRBV12-3/TRBV12-4	TRBJ2-7	NA	NA	CASSFGTYEQYF	TGTGCCAGCAGTTTTGGCACCTACGAGCAGTACTTC
TRBV9	TRBJ1-6	TRBD1	once	CASSETGTGITPLHF	TGTGCCAGCAGCGAAACCGGGACAGGGATTACCCCCCTCCACTTT
TRBV6-5	TRBJ2-2	TRBD1	NA	CASSRTGADTGELFF	TGTGCCAGCAGTCGGACAGGGGCAGACACCGGGGAGCTGTTTTTT
TRBV27	TRBJ2-1	TRBD2	NA	CASSPRRGELFYNEQFF	TGTGCCAGCAGCCCGCGCCGGGGGGAACTATTCTACAATGAGCAGTTCTTC
TRBV27	TRBJ1-5	NA	NA	CASGDLAGGQPQHF	TGTGCCAGCGGGGACCTAGCGGGCGGTCAGCCCCAGCATTTT
TRBV25-1	TRBJ2-7	NA	NA	CASSEGQKSYEQYF	TGTGCCAGCAGTGAAGGACAGAAATCCTACGAGCAGTACTTC
TRBV4-3	TRBJ2-2	TRBD1	NA	CASSQVTGGSTGELFF	TGCGCCAGCAGCCAAGTTACAGGGGGGAGCACCGGGGAGCTGTTTTTT
TRBV10-1	TRBJ1-5	NA	NA	CASSDSNRADCDQPQHF	TGCGCCAGCAGTGACTCTAACAGGGCGGATTGCGATCAGCCCCAGCATTTT
TRBV7-9	TRBJ2-1	TRBD2	NA	CASSFLLASGSNEQFF	TGTGCCAGCAGCTTCCTACTCGCTAGCGGGTCCAATGAGCAGTTCTTC
TRBV6-5	TRBJ1-1	NA	NA	CASSRRARNTEAFF	TGTGCCAGCAGCCGGAGGGCCAGGAACACTGAAGCTTTCTTT
TRBV7-2	TRBJ1-5	NA	NA	CASSLAAGAIQPQHF	TGTGCCAGCAGCTTAGCGGCAGGGGCGATTCAGCCCCAGCATTTT
TRBV6-5	TRBJ1-2	TRBD1	NA	CASMRQGGYGYTF	TGTGCCAGCATGAGACAGGGAGGCTATGGCTACACCTTC
TRBV10-3	TRBJ1-5	TRBD1	NA	CAISTGQKANQPQHF	TGTGCCATCAGTACGGGACAGAAGGCAAATCAGCCCCAGCATTTT
TRBV4-1	TRBJ1-2	NA	once	CASSPEPMFDYGYTF	TGCGCCAGCAGCCCAGAGCCTATGTTCGACTATGGCTACACCTTC
TRBV5-1	TRBJ2-5	NA	NA	CASSLVGLSPETQYF	TGCGCCAGCAGCTTGGTTGGGCTATCCCCAGAGACCCAGTACTTC
TRBV6-5	TRBJ2-7	TRBD1	NA	CASRPGQGYEQYF	TGTGCCAGCCGCCCGGGACAGGGGTACGAGCAGTACTTC
TRBV6-1	TRBJ1-2	NA	NA	CASSEGGFRAIYGYTF	TGTGCCAGCAGTGAAGGAGGGTTTAGGGCTATCTATGGCTACACCTTC
TRBV3-1/TRBV3-2	TRBJ2-2	TRBD1	NA	CASSQGTGWAGELFF	TGTGCCAGCAGCCAAGGGACAGGGTGGGCCGGGGAGCTGTTTTTT
TRBV19	TRBJ1-5	NA	NA	CASRAGTALANQPQHF	TGTGCCAGTAGGGCAGGAACAGCTCTAGCAAATCAGCCCCAGCATTTT
TRBV2	TRBJ1-3	NA	NA	CASSQTSSGNTIYF	TGTGCCAGCAGTCAAACCAGCTCTGGAAACACCATATATTTT
TRBV6-5	TRBJ1-1	NA	NA	CASGVSPREAFF	TGTGCCAGCGGAGTTAGCCCCCGGGAGGCTTTCTTT
TRBV28	TRBJ1-2	TRBD1	NA	CATTPGGTEIYGYTF	TGTGCCACCACCCCCGGCGGGACAGAGATCTATGGCTACACCTTC
TRBV11-2	TRBJ2-7	TRBD1	NA	CASSSPGTALRNEQYF	TGTGCCAGCAGCTCGCCAGGGACAGCACTCAGGAACGAGCAGTACTTC
TRBV5-1	TRBJ1-4	NA	NA	CASSFGQSNEKLFF	TGCGCCAGCAGCTTCGGACAATCTAATGAAAAACTGTTTTTT
TRBV19	TRBJ2-7	TRBD1	NA	CASSPTGGAYEQYF	TGTGCCAGTAGTCCCACAGGGGGCGCGTACGAGCAGTACTTC
TRBV6-5	TRBJ1-2	TRBD1	NA	CATLTGGATVPGYTF	TGTGCCACACTGACAGGGGGCGCGACAGTGCCTGGCTACACCTTC
TRBV4-1	TRBJ1-5	NA	NA	CASSQEPWAQPQHF	TGCGCCAGCAGCCAAGAACCTTGGGCTCAGCCCCAGCATTTT
TRBV5-1	TRBJ1-2	TRBD1	NA	CASSRGQGVFNYGYTF	TGCGCCAGCAGCCGCGGACAGGGGGTTTTTAACTATGGCTACACCTTC
TRBV4-3	TRBJ1-5	NA	NA	CASSQGRGSNQPQHF	TGCGCCAGCAGCCAAGGAAGGGGGTCGAATCAGCCCCAGCATTTT
TRBV7-2	TRBJ2-6	TRBD1	NA	CASSSWGQGENSGANVLTF	TGTGCCAGCAGCAGCTGGGGACAGGGCGAAAACTCTGGGGCCAACGTCCTGACTTTC
TRBV27	TRBJ2-2	TRBD1	NA	CASSNQGAGTGELFF	TGTGCCAGCAGCAATCAGGGGGCGGGCACCGGGGAGCTGTTTTTT
TRBV27	TRBJ1-1	TRBD1	NA	CASIPTGVATEAFF	TGTGCCAGCATACCCACAGGGGTGGCGACTGAAGCTTTCTTT
TRBV18	TRBJ2-3	NA	NA	CASSPNRIDTQYF	TGTGCCAGCTCACCAAATCGTATTGATACGCAGTATTTT
TRBV2	TRBJ2-2	TRBD1	NA	CASSSQGTGAGELFF	TGTGCCAGCAGTTCACAAGGGACAGGAGCCGGGGAGCTGTTTTTT
TRBV7-2	TRBJ2-7	NA	NA	CASSFQTAAYEQYF	TGTGCCAGCAGCTTCCAGACAGCCGCCTACGAGCAGTACTTC
TRBV5-1	TRBJ1-2	NA	NA	CASSSGTPGGHYGYTF	TGCGCCAGCAGCTCAGGCACGCCCGGAGGTCACTATGGCTACACCTTC
TRBV4-1	TRBJ2-7	TRBD1	NA	CASSPGQGPSYEQYF	TGCGCCAGCAGCCCGGGACAGGGGCCCTCCTACGAGCAGTACTTC
TRBV30	TRBJ1-6	NA	once	CAWSFGGFSPLHF	TGTGCCTGGAGTTTTGGAGGGTTTTCACCCCTCCACTTT